The rows below give T cell receptor beta chains drawn from one sample of a study of regulatory T cells in long-lasting Graves disease. Via MiXCR, TCRdb re-called the multiplex PCR reads, giving one row per CDR3 protein. Of 550,000 to 700,000 distinct CDR3 sequences in the sample, roughly a sixth were seen once. The same specimen was also included in a second study, on T cells in Graves' hyperthyroidism and ophthalmopathy.

This material consisted of peripheral blood mononuclear cells (PBMCs), taken at new diagnosis, from a patient treated with antithyroid drugs. The receptors were sampled from a young man with Graves disease. Both conserved end residues are part of each CDR3. The D gene is left open where the match is weak. Clone size is not always given. Where it is, it says once, few, many or a class for expanded clones.

d_call	clone_size	v_call	j_call	cdr3_length	cdr3_nt	cdr3_aa
TRBD1	.	TRBV20-1	TRBJ1-6	15	TGCGGTGCTCCCCCCGCTAGACAGGGTGGTTCACCCCTCCACTTT	CGAPPARQGGSPLHF
TRBD1	few	TRBV29-1	TRBJ2-1	14	TGCAGCGTTGGACCCCGACAGGGTGAATTTGAGCAGTTCTTC	CSVGPRQGEFEQFF
.	.	TRBV9	TRBJ2-7	16	TGTGCCAGCAGCGTAGCCCTCAACGGCGGAGCCTACGAGCAGTACTTC	CASSVALNGGAYEQYF
.	many	TRBV12-3/TRBV12-4	TRBJ2-7	13	TGTGCCAGCAGTTCTCTGGCCATCTACGAGCAGTACTTC	CASSSLAIYEQYF
TRBD1	many	TRBV5-1	TRBJ2-7	17	TGCGCCAGCAGCTTGGGCCCTGTGCAGCAGGGGGCCCACGAGCAGTACTTC	CASSLGPVQQGAHEQYF
.	few	TRBV5-6	TRBJ1-1	17	TGTGCCAGCAGCTTGGTGAGGGCAGGGAGCATACTCACTGAAGCTTTCTTT	CASSLVRAGSILTEAFF
TRBD1	.	TRBV27	TRBJ1-3	14	TGTGCCAGCAGTCCGGACAGGGGTTCGAACACCATATATTTT	CASSPDRGSNTIYF
TRBD2	.	TRBV6-1	TRBJ2-3	14	TGTGCCTCGGGACTAGCGGGAGCGACAGATACGCAGTATTTT	CASGLAGATDTQYF
TRBD2	many	TRBV7-2	TRBJ2-1	15	TGTGCCAGCAGCTTAAGTAGCGGGAGCCACAATGAGCAGTTCTTC	CASSLSSGSHNEQFF
.	many	TRBV7-9	TRBJ2-7	12	TGTGCCAGCAGCTTAATGGAGAAGGAGCAGTACTTC	CASSLMEKEQYF
TRBD1	many	TRBV30	TRBJ1-2	14	TGTGCCTGGAGTGTCCGGACAGGGGCCTATGGCTACACCTTC	CAWSVRTGAYGYTF
.	many	TRBV30	TRBJ1-3	14	TGTGCCTGGAGTGTAGGAACAGCTCTAAACACCATATATTTT	CAWSVGTALNTIYF